The source of this TCR beta chain is a study of T cells in Graves' hyperthyroidism and ophthalmopathy (dated by TCRdb to between 2019 and 2020). About the investigation overall: Peripheral blood samples were taken at initial diagnosis, before any treatment was given. To identify distinguishing TCR V-J signatures, a discovery cohort of about 100 patients was used, comprising under 45 with Graves' ophthalmopathy and approximately 58 with stable Graves' hyperthyroidism. Prospective prediction of ophthalmopathy was tested in an independent validation cohort consisting of some 19 hyperthyroidism patients and more than 15 patients who later progressed to ophthalmopathy. The approximately 100 discovery patients were divided at random into training and test sets in a 7:3 ratio. Thyroid tissue and blood T-cell repertoires from six Graves' hyperthyroidism patients were also compared in the study. Once sampling was done, hyperthyroidism patients were given methimazole at a starting dose of 30 mg daily, whereas ophthalmopathy patients were given high-dose intravenous methylprednisolone. The paper describes TCR Vbeta CDR3 sequencing of 140 or so peripheral blood samples, made up of under 50 ophthalmopathy patients, roughly 75 hyperthyroidism patients and about 17 progressor patients. The paper as a whole reports these results and caveats: Most expanded thyroid clonotypes (frequency above 0.001) were also detected in blood, a finding suggesting that blood repertoires may reflect thyroid immune responses. No statistical method was used to fix the sample size in advance, and group allocation was not hidden from the investigators. During validation, the model predicted progression to ophthalmopathy a median of approximately six months ahead of onset, with almost 71% sensitivity and 72% to 80% specificity. In cross-validation, a model built on a 13 V-J signature told ophthalmopathy apart from stable hyperthyroidism with under 90% sensitivity and approximately 84% specificity, and in testing the same model reached 80%/75%.

Including the terminal cysteine and phenylalanine, the CDR3 comprises 12 residues. CDR3 DNA only is kept here, 36 bases in frame from base 1. The V and J ends are trimmed by 0 bases and 6 bases, leaving 9 bases between them. Reading the germline V gene (reference sequence) gives CDR1 DFQATT and CDR2 SNEGSKA. Moderately to severely active disease, a Clinical Activity Score of at least 3, a NOSPECS grade of at least 4, and a duration under 3 months were present in ophthalmopathy patients. Any patient with an uncontrolled infection, another autoimmune disease, pregnancy or lactation was excluded. Diagnoses were established on the basis of clinical symptoms, serum thyroxine and TRAb, thyroid ultrasound, and orbital computed tomography. PBMCs were separated from roughly 10 ml of fresh peripheral blood using Ficoll-Paque density gradient centrifugation. Total RNA was extracted with Trizol reagent, and quality was checked on an Agilent 2100 Bioanalyzer.

TCR beta CDR3 regions were amplified from RNA transcripts. For the first round of RT-PCR on the TCR CDR3, the HTBI primer set was used together with the Qiagen OneStep RT-PCR kit. A second multiplex PCR round built the libraries, followed by size selection and purification. Sequencing of the libraries was done on an Illumina HiSeq2000 using paired-end 100 bp reads. The authors' analysis ran thus. SOAPnuke was used to process the raw data, removing reads that contained adapters or uncalled bases, had a mean Phred below 15, or lacked an exact match to the constant primer or identifier. COPE v1.2.5 was used to merge high-quality paired reads, and clonotypes were defined as unique nucleotide sequences. Clonotypes were aligned to IMGT TRBV, TRBD and TRBJ reference segments using MiTCR v1.1. Only V-J combinations with frequency above 0.0001, covering approximately 99% of repertoires, were analysed. A TCS score was defined as the ratio of F50 (clonal expansion) to E x V (chaos), with BLOSUM62-based TCRdist applied between CDR3 peptides within each V-J. Welch's t-statistics and random forest reduced 500 to 650 V-J features to roughly 13, which were used in a naive Bayes classifier (R e1071). Through fastp at Q25 and MiXCR, TCRdb rebuilt clones from the public reads, retaining in-frame beta chains. Each CDR3 protein appears once, grouped with its most common genes and DNA. TCRdb assigned the V and J calls; the authors' analysis was not used. Present in this sample are hundreds of thousands of distinct CDR3 sequences, roughly 16% of which were seen just once. The ten biggest clones cover more than 3% of the sample.

This clonotype was recorded many times. Its antigen remains undetermined. No clone much larger than this one lies a single base away; base qualities are absent. The sequence is built from TRBV20-1 and TRBJ2-7; possibly the D gene is TRBD2, per 5 matching bases. The source is a woman between 40 and 50 years old with Graves' ophthalmopathy. The material sequenced was blood. The CDR3 here reads CSAREGEVEQYF. The nucleotides are TGCAGTGCTAGAGAGGGAGAAGTCGAGCAGTACTTC.